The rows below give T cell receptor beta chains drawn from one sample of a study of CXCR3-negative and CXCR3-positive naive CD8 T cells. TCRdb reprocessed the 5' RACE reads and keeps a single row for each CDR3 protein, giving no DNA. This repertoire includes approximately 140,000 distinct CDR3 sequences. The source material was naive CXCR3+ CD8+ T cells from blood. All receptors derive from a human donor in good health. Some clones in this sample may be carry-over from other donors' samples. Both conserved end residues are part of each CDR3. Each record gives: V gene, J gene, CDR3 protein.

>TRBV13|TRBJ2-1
CASSLSPGHEQFF
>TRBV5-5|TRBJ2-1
CASSSRDSQLNNEQFF
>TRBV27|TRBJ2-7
CASSGPGTGSSYEQYF
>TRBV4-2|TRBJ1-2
CASSQGDRGQVDGYTF
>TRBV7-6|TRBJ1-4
CASSPVGKENEKLFF
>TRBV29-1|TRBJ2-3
CSVEEPEEAVFTSADTQYF
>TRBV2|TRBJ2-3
CASRGRETRLTDTQYF
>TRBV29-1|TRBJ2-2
CSVNKAGELFF
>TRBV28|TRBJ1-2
CASSGQSRLIQLGANYGYTF
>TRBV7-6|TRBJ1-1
CASSPGGGLVTEAFF
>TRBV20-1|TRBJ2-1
CSARGSTQDNEQFF
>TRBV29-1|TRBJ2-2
CSVDWVNTGELFF
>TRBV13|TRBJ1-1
CASSTTVGTEAFF
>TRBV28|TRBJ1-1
CASSRQGLNTEAFF
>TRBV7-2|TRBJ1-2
CASSLMTDNYGYTF
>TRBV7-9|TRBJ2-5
CASSPSTLGDQETQYF
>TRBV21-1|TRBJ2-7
CASSKVLTPLLKKRYEQYF
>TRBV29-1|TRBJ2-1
CSVVSSIVNNEQFF
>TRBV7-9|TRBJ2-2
CASTHPPLNTGELFF
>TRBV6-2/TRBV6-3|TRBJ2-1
CASTTLNRDSSGDEQFF
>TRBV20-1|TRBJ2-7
CSARLAGYEQYF
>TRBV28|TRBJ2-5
CASSNRENQETQYF
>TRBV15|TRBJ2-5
CATSRVTSGQETQYF
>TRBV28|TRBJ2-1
CASRWTGSSYNEQFF
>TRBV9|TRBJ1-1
CASTRQGSLNTEAFF
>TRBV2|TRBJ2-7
CATKTYGGSYEQYF
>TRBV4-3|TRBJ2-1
CASSQEEGWYEQFF
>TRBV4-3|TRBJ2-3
CASSTGLASLGDTQYF
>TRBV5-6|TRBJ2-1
CASSLGTSPHNEQFF
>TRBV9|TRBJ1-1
CASSVANTEAFF
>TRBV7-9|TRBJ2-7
CASSFPQGYEQYF
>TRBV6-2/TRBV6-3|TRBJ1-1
CASLDNTYVATNTEAFF
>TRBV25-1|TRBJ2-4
CASSPGANIQYF
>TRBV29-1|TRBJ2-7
CSVVSEGYEQYF
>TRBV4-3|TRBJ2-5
CASRQDLQSGETQYF
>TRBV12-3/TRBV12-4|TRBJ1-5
CASSLQGWNQPQHF
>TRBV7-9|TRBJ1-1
CASSLGAGLGTEAFF
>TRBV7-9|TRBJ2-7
CASSLLAGVSYEQYF
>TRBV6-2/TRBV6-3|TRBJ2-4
CASSWGDYPYIQYF
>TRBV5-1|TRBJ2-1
CASSRSWGSYNEQFF
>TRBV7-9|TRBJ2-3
CASSPRDWEGADTQYF
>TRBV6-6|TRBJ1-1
CASSTGVDTEAFF
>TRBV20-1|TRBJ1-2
CSAIDRGVGDYGYTF
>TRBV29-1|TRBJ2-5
CSVDRGVHQETQYF
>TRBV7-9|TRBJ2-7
CASSFGGVREQYF
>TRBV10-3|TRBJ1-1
CAISEQDSRNTEAFF
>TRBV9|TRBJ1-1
CASSPGRVGPNTEAFF
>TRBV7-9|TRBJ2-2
CASSPTGTKNTGELFF
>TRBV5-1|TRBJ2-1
CASSFLDRGDNEQFF
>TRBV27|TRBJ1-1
CASSLGDSREAFF
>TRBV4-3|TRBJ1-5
CASSQDIAGSNQPQHF
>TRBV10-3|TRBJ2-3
CAISDLSSGSSTDTQYF
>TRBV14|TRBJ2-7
CASSPLAGDEQYF